The sequence of this T cell receptor beta chain was determined in a study of blood T cell repertoires in COVID-19. Clones were read by immunoSEQ multiplex PCR, and TCRdb kept only the in-frame ones, dropping some. Altogether just over 650,000 clones are present, 85% to 90% being singletons, with the ten largest covering roughly 0.25%. V lost 5 bases to trimming and J lost 4 bases; unmatched junction nucleotides: 7. This CDR3 spans 14 amino acids. Germline V gene lookup returns CDR1 SNHLY and CDR2 FYNNEI. The sample comprised peripheral blood. The J gene is TRBJ1-1, the V gene TRBV2; 7 bases align to TRBD1. This TCR derives from a woman in her late teens or twenties with acute or convalescent COVID-19. The CDR3 loop is CASSKTGVSTEAFF. The CDR3 DNA follows: TGTGCCAGCAGTAAAACAGGGGTAAGCACTGAAGCTTTCTTT.